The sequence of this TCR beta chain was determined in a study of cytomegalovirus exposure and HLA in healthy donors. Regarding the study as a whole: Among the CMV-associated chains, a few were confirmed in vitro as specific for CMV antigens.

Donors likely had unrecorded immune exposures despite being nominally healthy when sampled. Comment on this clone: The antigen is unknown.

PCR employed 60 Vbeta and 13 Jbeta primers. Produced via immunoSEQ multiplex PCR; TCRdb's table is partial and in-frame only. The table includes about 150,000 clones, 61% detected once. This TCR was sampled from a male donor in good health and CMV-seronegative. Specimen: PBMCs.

In DNA, the CDR3 is TGCGCCAGCATGGGGGGGGCGGGGGTTGGGACAGATACGCAGTATTTT. Translation gives CASMGGAGVGTDTQYF. The chain has TRBV4-1 and TRBJ2-3; possible D gene TRBD2, 7 bases. Trimming left V 7 bases short and J 3 bases short, with 20 bases between. Germline CDR1 and CDR2: MGHRA and YSYEKL. This CDR3 has 16 residues.